Listed here are 15 T cell receptor beta chains from one sample, sequenced in a study of blood T cells in healthy people across ages. It was with a sample-barcoded 5' primer and a J-beta primer mix that a second PCR of about 6 to 12 cycles was run. TCRdb fed the 5' RACE reads into MiXCR, producing one record per CDR3 protein. The data contain some 640,000 distinct CDR3 sequences, about half of them singletons. Sequences were obtained from blood. Receptor source: a woman aged 60-75 years in good health.

V gene TRBV7-2 combines with J gene TRBJ1-5, with D uncertain. Per the germline V gene, CDR1 is SGHTA and CDR2 is FQGNSA. The length of the CDR3 is 16 residues. V lost 5 bases, J lost 6 bases, and 20 bases lay in between. CDR3 region: CASSLQGPGSGQPQHF. CDR3 sequence (DNA): TGTGCCAGCAGCCTACAAGGACCGGGGTCAGGTCAGCCCCAGCATTTT.

V is TRBV5-4 and J is TRBJ2-5; a possible D gene is TRBD1 (6 bases). The V end lost 4 bases, the J end lost 2 bases, and 12 bases lay between the germline ends. Germline V gene sequence: CDR1 SGHNT, CDR2 YYREEE (reference sequence). The CDR3 runs 14 residues. The CDR3 nucleotides are TGTGCCAGCAGCGAGTTAGGGACACAAGAGACCCAGTACTTC. It is translated as CASSELGTQETQYF. Supplemented by reference TRBV5-4 and TRBJ2-5, the full variable domain reads ETGVTQSPTHLIKTRGQQVTLRCSSQSGHNTVSWYQQALGQGPQFIFQYYREEENGRGNFPPRFSGLQFPNYSSELNVNALELDDSALYLCASSELGTQETQYFGPGTRLLVL.

This clonotype was detected many times. The J gene is TRBJ2-7, the V gene TRBV20-1, with 7 nucleotides matching TRBD1. Germline trimming cut 0 bases from V and 6 bases from J; bases unmatched to any gene: 14. Germline V gives CDR1 DFQATT, CDR2 SNEGSKA (reference sequence). The CDR3 has 16 amino acids. The CDR3 here is CSARDAGQGVGTEQYF. CDR3 nucleotides: TGCAGTGCTAGAGATGCAGGGCAGGGGGTCGGAACCGAGCAGTACTTC.

Only one count was recorded for this clonotype. One junction end does not reproduce the germline sequence, and a read error may be involved. The chain has TRBV2 and TRBJ2-5, with a tentative D call TRBD1 (5 bases). The CDR3 has 13 amino acids. CDR1 and CDR2 from the germline V gene are SNHLY and FYNNEI. The CDR3 spells CADARGQEETRYF. The CDR3 region has the DNA TGTGCCGATGCTAGGGGCCAGGAAGAGACCCGGTACTTC.

This clonotype was observed a few times. V is TRBV29-1 and J is TRBJ1-1; weak D call: TRBD1 (6 bases). The CDR3 covers 11 residues. The germline V and J ends were trimmed by 4 bases and 8 bases, with 11 bases remaining between them. The germline CDR1 and CDR2 sequences are SQVTM and ANQGSEA. In DNA form, the CDR3 reads TGCAGCGTTGGCAGGGGTGGCGAAGCTTTCTTT. It yields the protein CSVGRGGEAFF.

This chain uses TRBV12-3 or TRBV12-4 with TRBJ2-5; D is perhaps TRBD2 (5 bases). Trimming removed 4 bases at V and 4 bases at J, with 10 bases between. The CDR3 runs 13 residues. CDR3 sequence reads: CASSSNSGETQYF. The CDR3, as DNA: TGTGCCAGCAGTTCAAACAGCGGAGAGACCCAGTACTTC.

The rearrangement joins TRBV7-6 to TRBJ2-6; D may match TRBD1 or TRBD2 (5 bases each). Germline CDR1 SGHVS, CDR2 FNYEAQ. The CDR3 consists of 18 residues. V lost 1 base to trimming and J lost 0 bases, with 13 bases between them. The CDR3: CASSLDSGTSSGANVLTF. The CDR3 DNA reads as TGTGCCAGCAGCTTAGATTCAGGGACGAGCTCTGGGGCCAACGTCCTGACTTTC.

The chain carries TRBV30 and TRBJ2-2, with a possible D match to TRBD2 (6 bases). V was clipped by 4 bases and J by 1 base, with 16 bases between them. CDR3 size: 16 residues. Germline assignment: CDR1 GTSNPN and CDR2 SVGIG (reference sequence). The CDR3 sequence: CAWNYGAGRNTGELFF. DNA for the CDR3: TGTGCCTGGAATTACGGGGCGGGGAGGAACACCGGGGAGCTGTTTTTT.

The rearrangement joins TRBV4-3 to TRBJ2-5, with 7 bases that match TRBD2. CDR1 LGHNA and CDR2 YSLEER come from the germline V gene. V lost 0 bases, J lost 7 bases, and 8 bases stayed unmatched. The CDR3 spans 15 residues. CDR3 amino acids: CASSQDQREGGTQYF. The CDR3 DNA reads as TGCGCCAGCAGCCAAGACCAGCGGGAAGGAGGGACCCAGTACTTC.

This clonotype has ten or more counts. The V and J genes are TRBV7-9 and TRBJ1-2; D gene unclear. V gave up 3 bases and J gave up 8 bases, with 7 bases separating them. Germline V CDR1 and CDR2: SEHNR, FQNEAQ (reference sequence). CDR3 length equals 11 residues. The CDR3 DNA reads as TGTGCCAGCAGCTTCGTAGAGGGCTACACCTTC. Amino acid sequence: CASSFVEGYTF.

In its sample, this clonotype was seen a few times. The gene calls are TRBV5-1 and TRBJ2-5, with 10 bases identical to TRBD1. There are 14 residues in the CDR3. Looked up from germline, CDR1 is SGHRS and CDR2 is YFSETQ. The ends lost 4 bases at V and 4 bases at J; junction bases unmatched: 4. The CDR3 protein is CASSPGTGVETQYF. The CDR3 nucleotides read TGCGCCAGCAGCCCCGGGACAGGGGTAGAGACCCAGTACTTC.

This clonotype has only a few counts. This chain connects TRBV29-1 to TRBJ2-7; D not resolved. The V gene lost 0 bases and the J gene lost 2 bases, with 8 bases spanning the gap. This CDR3 has 13 amino acids. Per the germline V gene, CDR1 is SQVTM and CDR2 is ANQGSEA. CDR3 DNA: TGCAGCGTTGAAGAGGACGCTACCTACGAGCAGTACTTC. It specifies CSVEEDATYEQYF.

Points on this clonotype: The junction shows a germline mismatch at one end, possibly a read error. CDR3 DNA: TGCGCCAGCGGCTTGTACCCACAGGGGGCGATGAACACTGAAGCTTTCTTT. Its translation: CASGLYPQGAMNTEAFF. The chain has TRBV5-1 and TRBJ1-1; 9 bases fit TRBD1. This CDR3 spans 17 amino acids. The V gene's germline CDR1 is SGHRS and CDR2 YFSETQ. The whole variable domain, remainder taken from reference TRBV5-1 and TRBJ1-1, is KAGVTQTPRYLIKTRGQQVTLSCSPISGHRSVSWYQQTPGQGLQFLFEYFSETQRNKGNFPGRFSGRQFSNSRSEMNVSTLELGDSALYLCASGLYPQGAMNTEAFFGQGTRLTVV.

The chain carries TRBV5-1 and TRBJ2-3; the D is unclear. Per the germline V gene, CDR1 is SGHRS and CDR2 is YFSETQ. There are 15 residues in the CDR3. The V and J ends lost 0 bases and 3 bases respectively, with 11 bases between them. CDR3 sequence: CASSLGERRTDTQYF. The CDR3 DNA reads as TGCGCCAGCAGCTTGGGAGAGCGTAGAACAGATACGCAGTATTTT. Complete variable domain (other parts from reference TRBV5-1 and TRBJ2-3): KAGVTQTPRYLIKTRGQQVTLSCSPISGHRSVSWYQQTPGQGLQFLFEYFSETQRNKGNFPGRFSGRQFSNSRSEMNVSTLELGDSALYLCASSLGERRTDTQYFGPGTRLTVL.

This clonotype showed up just a few times. V and J are TRBV12-3 or TRBV12-4 and TRBJ1-1; TRBD1 is a possible D gene (6 bases). Trimming removed 5 bases from V and 2 bases from J, with 15 bases in between. The CDR3 sequence is 15 residues long. The CDR3 nucleotides are TGTGCCAGCAGTCCTCCCCGGACAGCTAACACTGAAGCTTTCTTT. This gives the protein CASSPPRTANTEAFF.